This section outlines one T cell receptor (beta chain) sequence together with its context. Antigen: not known. The sample is drawn from a study of CD8 T cells in ankylosing spondylitis. Study-wide results and limits: Relatively scarce in peripheral blood, disease-linked clones were CD8+. One TCR beta motif, made up of eight highly homologous variants, appeared characteristic of ankylosing spondylitis blood. Earlier authors reported some of these motif variants in reactive arthritis synovial fluid and blood. Clones linked to disease were reported to show significant enrichment in matched ankylosing spondylitis synovial fluid.

CDR3 length: 15 amino acids. The germline CDR1 and CDR2 sequences are MGHRA and YSYEKL. V shed 0 bases and J shed 2 bases, with 10 bases lying between them. It was by quantitative 5'-RACE with molecular barcodes that TCR beta libraries were made. TCRdb recomputed calls from the 5' RACE reads with MiXCR, one row per CDR3 protein. Among over 450,000 distinct CDR3 sequences listed, roughly 13% were seen once. The chain links TRBV4-1 to TRBJ2-5; D call uncertain. The sample was blood, either unsorted or a sorted T cell fraction (not recorded which). This receptor was identified in a male donor with ankylosing spondylitis. The CDR3 loop is CASSQDIARQETQYF. The CDR3 DNA sequence: TGCGCCAGCAGCCAAGATATAGCCCGGCAAGAGACCCAGTACTTC.